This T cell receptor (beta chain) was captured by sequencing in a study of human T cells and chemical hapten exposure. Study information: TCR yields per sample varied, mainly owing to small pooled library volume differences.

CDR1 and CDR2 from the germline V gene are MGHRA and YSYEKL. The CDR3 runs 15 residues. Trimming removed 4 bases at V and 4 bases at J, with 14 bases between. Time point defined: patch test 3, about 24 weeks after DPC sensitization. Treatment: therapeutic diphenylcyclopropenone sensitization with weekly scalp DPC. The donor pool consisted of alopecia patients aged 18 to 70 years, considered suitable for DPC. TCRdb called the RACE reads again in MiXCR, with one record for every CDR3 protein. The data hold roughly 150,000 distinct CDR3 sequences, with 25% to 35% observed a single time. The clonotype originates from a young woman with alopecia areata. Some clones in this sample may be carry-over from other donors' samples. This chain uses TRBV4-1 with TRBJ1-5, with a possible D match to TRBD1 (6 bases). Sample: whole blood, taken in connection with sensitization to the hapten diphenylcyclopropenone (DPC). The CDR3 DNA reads TGCGCCAGCAGCCCCACTCCAGGGGAAAATCAGCCCCAGCATTTT. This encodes CASSPTPGENQPQHF.